The present T cell receptor (beta chain) was sequenced within a study of cytomegalovirus exposure and HLA in healthy donors. PCR amplification relied on 60 Vbeta primers (plus 13 Jbeta primers). The table came from immunoSEQ multiplex PCR; TCRdb's copy has only in-frame clones and leaves some out. The repertoire holds 130,000 to 150,000 clones, roughly 80% seen once, with less than 3.5% in the top ten. The V gene's germline CDR1 is SGDLS and CDR2 YYNGEE. The CDR3 has 15 amino acids. The V end lost 0 bases, the J end lost 5 bases, and 14 bases lay between the germline ends. The source is a woman in her 30s in good health and CMV-seronegative. The chain has TRBV9 and TRBJ1-1, with D tentatively TRBD1 (5 bases). The specimen was PBMCs. The CDR3: CASSVGVKTGTEAFF. The CDR3, as DNA: TGTGCCAGCAGCGTAGGGGTCAAAACAGGTACTGAAGCTTTCTTT.